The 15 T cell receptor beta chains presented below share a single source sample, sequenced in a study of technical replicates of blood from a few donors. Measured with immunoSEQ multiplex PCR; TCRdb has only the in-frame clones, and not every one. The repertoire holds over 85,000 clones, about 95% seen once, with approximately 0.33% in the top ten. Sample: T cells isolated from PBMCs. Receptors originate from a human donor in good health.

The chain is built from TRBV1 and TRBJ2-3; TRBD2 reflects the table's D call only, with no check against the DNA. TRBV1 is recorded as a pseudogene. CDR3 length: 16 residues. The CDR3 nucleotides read TGCACCAGCAGCCAAGATTTCGGCGGGAGCACAGATACGCAGTATTTT. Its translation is CTSSQDFGGSTDTQYF.

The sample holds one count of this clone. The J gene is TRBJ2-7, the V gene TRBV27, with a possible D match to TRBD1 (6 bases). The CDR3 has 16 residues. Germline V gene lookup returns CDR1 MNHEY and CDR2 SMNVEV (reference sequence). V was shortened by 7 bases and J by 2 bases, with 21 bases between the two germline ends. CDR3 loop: CASIIRWGQGPYEQYF. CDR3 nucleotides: TGTGCCAGCATTATACGGTGGGGACAAGGACCCTACGAGCAGTACTTC.

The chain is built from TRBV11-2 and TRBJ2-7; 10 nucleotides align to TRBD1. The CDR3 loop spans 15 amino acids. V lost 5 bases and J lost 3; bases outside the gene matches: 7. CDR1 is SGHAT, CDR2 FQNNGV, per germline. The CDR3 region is CASSLRDRGIYEQYF. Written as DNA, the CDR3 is TGTGCCAGCAGCCTCCGGGACAGGGGTATCTACGAGCAGTACTTC. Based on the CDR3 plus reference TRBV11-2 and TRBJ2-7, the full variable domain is EAGVAQSPRYKIIEKRQSVAFWCNPISGHATLYWYQQILGQGPKLLIQFQNNGVVDDSQLPKDRFSAERLKGVDSTLKIQPAKLEDSAVYLCASSLRDRGIYEQYFGPGTRLTVT.

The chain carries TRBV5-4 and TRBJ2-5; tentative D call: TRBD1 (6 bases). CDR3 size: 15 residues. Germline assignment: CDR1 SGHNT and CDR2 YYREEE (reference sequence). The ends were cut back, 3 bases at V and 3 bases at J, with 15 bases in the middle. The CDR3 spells CASSSGTSLKETQYF. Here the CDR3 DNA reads TGTGCCAGCAGCTCCGGGACAAGCCTTAAAGAGACCCAGTACTTC.

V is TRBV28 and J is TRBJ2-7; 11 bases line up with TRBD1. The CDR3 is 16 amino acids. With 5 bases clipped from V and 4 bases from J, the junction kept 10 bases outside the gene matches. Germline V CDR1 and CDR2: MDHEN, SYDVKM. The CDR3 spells CASSSPGTGGDYEQYF. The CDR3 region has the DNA TGTGCCAGCAGTAGTCCCGGGACAGGGGGAGATTACGAGCAGTACTTC. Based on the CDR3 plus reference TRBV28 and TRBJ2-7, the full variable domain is DVKVTQSSRYLVKRTGEKVFLECVQDMDHENMFWYRQDPGLGLRLIYFSYDVKMKEKGDIPEGYSVSREKKERFSLILESASTNQTSMYLCASSSPGTGGDYEQYFGPGTRLTVT.

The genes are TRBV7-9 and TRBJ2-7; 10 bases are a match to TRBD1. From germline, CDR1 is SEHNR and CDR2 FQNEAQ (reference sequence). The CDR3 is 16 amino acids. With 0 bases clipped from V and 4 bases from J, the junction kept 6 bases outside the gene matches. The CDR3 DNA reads TGTGCCAGCAGCTTAGCTGGAAGGGGACAGGGGTACGAGCAGTACTTC. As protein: CASSLAGRGQGYEQYF.

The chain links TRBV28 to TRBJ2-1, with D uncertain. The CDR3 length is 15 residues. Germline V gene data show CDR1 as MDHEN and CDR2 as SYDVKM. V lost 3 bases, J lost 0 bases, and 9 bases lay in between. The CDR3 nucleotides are TGTGCCAGCAGTTTTCCCCTAGACTCCTACAATGAGCAGTTCTTC. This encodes CASSFPLDSYNEQFF. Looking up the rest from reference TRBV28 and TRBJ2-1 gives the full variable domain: DVKVTQSSRYLVKRTGEKVFLECVQDMDHENMFWYRQDPGLGLRLIYFSYDVKMKEKGDIPEGYSVSREKKERFSLILESASTNQTSMYLCASSFPLDSYNEQFFGPGTRLTVL.

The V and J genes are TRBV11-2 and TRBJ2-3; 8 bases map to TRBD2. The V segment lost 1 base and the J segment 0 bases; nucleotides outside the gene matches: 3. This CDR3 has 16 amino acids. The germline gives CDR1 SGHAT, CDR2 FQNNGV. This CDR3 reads CASSLGSSGSTDTQYF. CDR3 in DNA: TGTGCCAGCAGCTTAGGATCTAGCGGGAGCACAGATACGCAGTATTTT. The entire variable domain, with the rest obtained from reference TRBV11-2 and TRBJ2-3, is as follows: EAGVAQSPRYKIIEKRQSVAFWCNPISGHATLYWYQQILGQGPKLLIQFQNNGVVDDSQLPKDRFSAERLKGVDSTLKIQPAKLEDSAVYLCASSLGSSGSTDTQYFGPGTRLTVL.

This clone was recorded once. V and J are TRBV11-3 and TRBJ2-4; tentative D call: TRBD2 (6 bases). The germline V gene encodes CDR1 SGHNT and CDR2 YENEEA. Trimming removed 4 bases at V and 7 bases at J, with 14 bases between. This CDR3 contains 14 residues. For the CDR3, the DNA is TGTGCCAGCAGCTCGGGGGTGTGGCCTAACATTCAGTACTTC. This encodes CASSSGVWPNIQYF.

CDR3: CASSVRGYSNQPQHF. CDR3 sequence (DNA): TGTGCCAGCAGTGTAAGGGGTTATAGCAATCAGCCCCAGCATTTT. The chain employs TRBV27 and TRBJ1-5; maybe TRBD1 (5 bases). Germline-derived CDR1 and CDR2 are MNHEY and SMNVEV (reference sequence). Trimming removed 5 bases at V and 0 bases at J, with 11 bases between. There are 15 residues in the CDR3.

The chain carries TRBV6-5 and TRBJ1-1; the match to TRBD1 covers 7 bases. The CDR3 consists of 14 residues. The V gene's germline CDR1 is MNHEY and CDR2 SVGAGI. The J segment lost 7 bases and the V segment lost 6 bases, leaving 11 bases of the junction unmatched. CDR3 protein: CASSRLGTDSEAFF. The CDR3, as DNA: TGTGCCAGCAGCCGTTTAGGGACAGACAGTGAAGCTTTCTTT.

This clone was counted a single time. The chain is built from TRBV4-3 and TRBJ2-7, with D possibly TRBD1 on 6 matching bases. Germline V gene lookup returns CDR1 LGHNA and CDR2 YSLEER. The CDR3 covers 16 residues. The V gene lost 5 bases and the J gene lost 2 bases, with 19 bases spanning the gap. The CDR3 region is CASSNKDLTGAYEQYF. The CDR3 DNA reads TGCGCCAGCAGCAATAAAGATCTGACAGGAGCCTACGAGCAGTACTTC.

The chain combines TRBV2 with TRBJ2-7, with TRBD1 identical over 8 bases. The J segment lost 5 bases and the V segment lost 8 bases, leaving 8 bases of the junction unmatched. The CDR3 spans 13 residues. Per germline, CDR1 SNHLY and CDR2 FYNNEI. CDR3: CASYSDRVDEQYF. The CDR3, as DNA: TGTGCCAGCTACTCGGACAGGGTCGACGAGCAGTACTTC.

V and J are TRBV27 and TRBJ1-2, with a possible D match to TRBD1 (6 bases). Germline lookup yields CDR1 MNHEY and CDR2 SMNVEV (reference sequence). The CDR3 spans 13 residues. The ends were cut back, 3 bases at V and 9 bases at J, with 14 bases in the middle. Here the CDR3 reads CASSFKGGDSYTF. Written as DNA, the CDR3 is TGTGCCAGCAGTTTTAAAGGGGGTGATAGCTACACCTTC.

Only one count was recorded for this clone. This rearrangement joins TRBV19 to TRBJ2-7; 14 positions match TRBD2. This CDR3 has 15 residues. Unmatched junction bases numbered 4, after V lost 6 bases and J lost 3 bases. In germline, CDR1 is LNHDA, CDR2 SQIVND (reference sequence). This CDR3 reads CASRTGTSGSYEQYF. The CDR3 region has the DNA TGTGCCAGTAGAACTGGGACTAGCGGGAGCTACGAGCAGTACTTC.